The sequence of this T cell receptor (beta chain) was determined in a study of blood T cell repertoires in COVID-19. Authors' data handling: Using reference gene primer amplification, nucleated cell counts were estimated. TCRdb keeps only in-frame clones here, not all; method: immunoSEQ multiplex PCR. That table furnishes V, J and clone size, whereas the DNA furnished D and trimming. The top ten hold about a fifth of the sample, which has some 180,000 clones, less than 90% seen once. Germline-derived CDR1 and CDR2 are SQVTM and ANQGSEA. The CDR3 contains 15 residues. V was cut by 6 bases and J by 4 bases, with 21 bases left in between.

Specimen: peripheral blood. This clonotype originated in a man between 65 and 80 years old with active or convalescent COVID-19. This chain joins TRBV29-1 and TRBJ1-1, with a weak D call TRBD1 (5 bases). This CDR3 reads CSVPAGGVVGTEAFF. CDR3 in DNA: TGCAGCGTCCCCGCGGGAGGGGTAGTGGGCACTGAAGCTTTCTTT. Combining the CDR3 with reference TRBV29-1 and TRBJ1-1 gives the whole variable domain SAVISQKPSRDICQRGTSLTIQCQVDSQVTMMFWYRQQPGQSLTLIATANQGSEATYESGFVIDKFPISRPNLTFSTLTVSNMSPEDSSIYLCSVPAGGVVGTEAFFGQGTRLTVV.